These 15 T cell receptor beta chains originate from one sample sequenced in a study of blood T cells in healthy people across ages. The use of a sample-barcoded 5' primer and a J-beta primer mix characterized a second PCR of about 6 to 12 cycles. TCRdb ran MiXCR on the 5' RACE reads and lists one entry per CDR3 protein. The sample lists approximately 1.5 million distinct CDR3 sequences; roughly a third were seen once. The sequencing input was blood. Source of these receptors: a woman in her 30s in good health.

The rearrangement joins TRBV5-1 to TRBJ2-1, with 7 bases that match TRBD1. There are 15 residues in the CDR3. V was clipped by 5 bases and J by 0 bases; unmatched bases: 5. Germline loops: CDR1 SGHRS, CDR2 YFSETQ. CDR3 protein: CASRQGLDSYNEQFF. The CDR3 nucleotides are TGCGCCAGCAGACAGGGGCTCGACTCCTACAATGAGCAGTTCTTC.

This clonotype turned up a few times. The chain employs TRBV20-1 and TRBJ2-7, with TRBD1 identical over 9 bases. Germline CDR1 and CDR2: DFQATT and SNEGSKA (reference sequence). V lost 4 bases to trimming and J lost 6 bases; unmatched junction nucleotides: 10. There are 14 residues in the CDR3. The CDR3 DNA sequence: TGCAGTGCTACAAGACAGGGGGTAGACCGCGAGCAGTACTTC. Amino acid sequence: CSATRQGVDREQYF.

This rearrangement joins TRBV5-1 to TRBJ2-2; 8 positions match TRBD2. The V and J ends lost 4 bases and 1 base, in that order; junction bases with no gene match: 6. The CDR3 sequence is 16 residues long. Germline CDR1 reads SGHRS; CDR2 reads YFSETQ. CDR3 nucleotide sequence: TGCGCCAGCAGCATCCGACTAGCGAGGAACACCGGGGAGCTGTTTTTT. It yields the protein CASSIRLARNTGELFF.

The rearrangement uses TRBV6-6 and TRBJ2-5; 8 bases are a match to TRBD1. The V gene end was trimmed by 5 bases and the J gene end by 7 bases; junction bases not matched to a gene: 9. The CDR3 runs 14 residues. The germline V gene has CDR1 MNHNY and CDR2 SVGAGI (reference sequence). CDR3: CASSPGQGYGTQYF. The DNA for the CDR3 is TGTGCCAGCAGTCCCGGACAGGGTTACGGGACCCAGTACTTC.

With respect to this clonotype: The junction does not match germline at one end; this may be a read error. The CDR3 reads CVSSSESGAHYEQYF. CDR3 nucleotide sequence: TGTGTCAGCAGTTCCGAGAGCGGGGCCCACTACGAGCAGTACTTC. This chain uses TRBV27 with TRBJ2-7; 7 positions match TRBD2. There are 15 residues in the CDR3. CDR1 MNHEY and CDR2 SMNVEV come from the germline V gene (reference sequence).

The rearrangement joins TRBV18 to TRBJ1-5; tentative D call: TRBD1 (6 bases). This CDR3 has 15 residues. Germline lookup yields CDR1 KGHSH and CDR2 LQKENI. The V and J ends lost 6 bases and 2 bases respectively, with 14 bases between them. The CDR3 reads CASSPGGEGNQPQHF. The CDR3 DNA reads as TGTGCCAGCTCGCCCGGGGGCGAAGGCAATCAGCCCCAGCATTTT. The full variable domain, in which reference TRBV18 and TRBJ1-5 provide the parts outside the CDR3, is NAGVMQNPRHLVRRRGQEARLRCSPMKGHSHVYWYRQLPEEGLKFMVYLQKENIIDESGMPKERFSAEFPKEGPSILRIQQVVRGDSAAYFCASSPGGEGNQPQHFGDGTRLSIL.

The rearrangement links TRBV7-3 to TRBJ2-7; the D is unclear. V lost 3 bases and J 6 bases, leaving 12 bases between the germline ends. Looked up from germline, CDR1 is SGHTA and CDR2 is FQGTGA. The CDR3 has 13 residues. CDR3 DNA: TGTGCCAGCAGCTTTCTTGGGCCGCGCGAGCAGTACTTC. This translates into CASSFLGPREQYF.

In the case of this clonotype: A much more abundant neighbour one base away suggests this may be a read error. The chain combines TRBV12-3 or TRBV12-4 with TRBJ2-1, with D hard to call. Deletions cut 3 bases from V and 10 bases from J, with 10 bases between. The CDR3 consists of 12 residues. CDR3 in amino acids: CASSFSRQEQFF. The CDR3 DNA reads TGTGCCAGCAGTTTTTCACGCCAGGAGCAGTTCTTC.

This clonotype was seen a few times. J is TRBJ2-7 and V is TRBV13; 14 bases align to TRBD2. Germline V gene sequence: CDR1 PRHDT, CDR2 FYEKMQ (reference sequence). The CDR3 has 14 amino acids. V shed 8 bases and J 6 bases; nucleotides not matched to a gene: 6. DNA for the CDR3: TGTGCCAGCGGACTAGCGGGAGGATCTGCCGAGCAGTACTTC. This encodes CASGLAGGSAEQYF.

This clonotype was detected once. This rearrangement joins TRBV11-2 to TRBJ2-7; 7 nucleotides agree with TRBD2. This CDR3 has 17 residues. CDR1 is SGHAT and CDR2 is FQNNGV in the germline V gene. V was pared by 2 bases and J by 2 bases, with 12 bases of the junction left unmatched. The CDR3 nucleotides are TGTGCCAGCAGCTTACGGGGCCCAGCGGGGAAAACCTACGAGCAGTACTTC. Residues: CASSLRGPAGKTYEQYF.

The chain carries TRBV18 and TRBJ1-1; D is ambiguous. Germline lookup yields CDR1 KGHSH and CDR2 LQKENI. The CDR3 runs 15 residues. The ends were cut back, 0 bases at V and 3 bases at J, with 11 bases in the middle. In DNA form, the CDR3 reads TGTGCCAGCTCACCACCGCTCTCCCAGCACACTGAAGCTTTCTTT. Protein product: CASSPPLSQHTEAFF.

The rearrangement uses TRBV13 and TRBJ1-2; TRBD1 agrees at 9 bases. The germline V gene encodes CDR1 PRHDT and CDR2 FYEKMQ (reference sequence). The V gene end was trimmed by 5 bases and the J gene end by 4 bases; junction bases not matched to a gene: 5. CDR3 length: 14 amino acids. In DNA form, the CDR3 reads TGTGCCAGCAGCAACAGGGGGCTCAGCTATGGCTACACCTTC. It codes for CASSNRGLSYGYTF.

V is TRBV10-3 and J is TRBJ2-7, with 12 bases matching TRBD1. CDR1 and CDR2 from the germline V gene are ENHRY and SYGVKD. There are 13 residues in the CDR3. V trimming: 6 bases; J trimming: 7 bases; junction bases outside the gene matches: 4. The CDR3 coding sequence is TGTGCCATCAGAGGGGACAGGGGGCAAGAGCAGTACTTC. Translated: CAIRGDRGQEQYF.

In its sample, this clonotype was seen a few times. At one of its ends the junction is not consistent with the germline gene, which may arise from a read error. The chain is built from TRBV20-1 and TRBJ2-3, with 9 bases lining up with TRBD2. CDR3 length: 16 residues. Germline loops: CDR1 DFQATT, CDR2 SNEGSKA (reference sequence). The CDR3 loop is CGAALDGGGAQGTQYF. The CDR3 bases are TGCGGTGCTGCCCTCGACGGCGGGGGGGCCCAGGGAACGCAGTATTTT.

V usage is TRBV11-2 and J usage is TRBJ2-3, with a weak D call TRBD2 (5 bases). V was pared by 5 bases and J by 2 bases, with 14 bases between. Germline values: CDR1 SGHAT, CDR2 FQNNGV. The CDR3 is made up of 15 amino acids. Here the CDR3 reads CASSPGPGNTDTQYF. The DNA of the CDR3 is TGTGCCAGCAGCCCGGGCCCGGGAAACACAGATACGCAGTATTTT.